This T cell receptor beta chain was recovered during a study of T cells in Graves' hyperthyroidism and ophthalmopathy. Details on this clonotype: Its antigen is unknown.

Every diagnosis used clinical symptoms, serum thyroxine and TRAb, thyroid ultrasound and orbital computed tomography. Germline V gives CDR1 SGHNT, CDR2 YYREEE (reference sequence). The CDR3 runs to 15 residues. Germline trimming cut 6 bases from V and 7 bases from J; bases unmatched to any gene: 11. Notes on the study in general: The model forecast ophthalmopathy, anticipating it by a median about 6.5 months before onset.

TCR beta CDR3 sequences were amplified from RNA transcripts. The TCR CDR3 first-round RT-PCR relied on the HTBI primer set. A single record per CDR3 protein comes from TCRdb applying MiXCR to the multiplex PCR reads. The sample records about 400,000 distinct CDR3 sequences, roughly 13% being singletons. Sequenced input: blood. This sequence originates from a woman younger than 30 with Graves' hyperthyroidism. The rearrangement links TRBV5-4 to TRBJ2-1; 9 nucleotides align to TRBD1. The CDR3 region is CASNPWTGAGNEQFF. The CDR3 nucleotides read TGTGCCAGCAACCCATGGACAGGGGCCGGGAATGAGCAGTTCTTC. The full variable domain, with the rest looked up from reference TRBV5-4 and TRBJ2-1, is ETGVTQSPTHLIKTRGQQVTLRCSSQSGHNTVSWYQQALGQGPQFIFQYYREEENGRGNFPPRFSGLQFPNYSSELNVNALELDDSALYLCASNPWTGAGNEQFFGPGTRLTVL.